The rows below give T cell receptor beta chains drawn from one sample of a study of cytomegalovirus exposure and HLA in healthy donors. Profiled with immunoSEQ multiplex PCR; TCRdb holds only in-frame clones, not every one. The data hold about 190,000 clones, with 75% to 85% observed a single time. Sequences were obtained from PBMCs. These receptors originate from a woman younger than 45 in good health and CMV-seropositive. Both conserved end residues are part of each CDR3. The D gene is left open where the match is weak. A clone size is listed for some rows: how often the clone was seen (once, few, many), or a class if it is expanded.

v_call: TRBV18; d_call: TRBD2; j_call: TRBJ2-7; clone_size: .; cdr3_nt: TGTGCCAGCTCACCCCTAGCGGAGGCGGGCTTCTACGAGCAGTACTTC; cdr3_aa: CASSPLAEAGFYEQYF
v_call: TRBV28; d_call: TRBD1; j_call: TRBJ1-4; clone_size: .; cdr3_nt: TGTGCCAGCAGTCAAGACAGGGGTAATGAAAAACTGTTTTTT; cdr3_aa: CASSQDRGNEKLFF
v_call: TRBV27; d_call: .; j_call: TRBJ1-1; clone_size: .; cdr3_nt: TGTGCCAGCAGTTACCTAGTCGAGAGTGAAGCTTTCTTT; cdr3_aa: CASSYLVESEAFF
v_call: TRBV13; d_call: TRBD1; j_call: TRBJ1-2; clone_size: .; cdr3_nt: TGTGCCAGCAGCTTAGATCCGACAGGGGGCGATGGCTACACCTTC; cdr3_aa: CASSLDPTGGDGYTF
v_call: TRBV29-1; d_call: TRBD1; j_call: TRBJ1-1; clone_size: .; cdr3_nt: TGCAGCGTCCTTGCTACGACAGGGTTCACTGAAGCTTTCTTT; cdr3_aa: CSVLATTGFTEAFF
v_call: TRBV28; d_call: .; j_call: TRBJ2-7; clone_size: .; cdr3_nt: TGTGCCAGCAGTCCCCCCTTACAGGACCCGAGCTCGTTC; cdr3_aa: CASSPPLQDPSSF
v_call: TRBV30; d_call: .; j_call: TRBJ1-6; clone_size: .; cdr3_nt: TGTGCCTGGGCACAGATAAATAATTCACCCCTCCACTTT; cdr3_aa: CAWAQINNSPLHF
v_call: TRBV11-3; d_call: .; j_call: TRBJ1-1; clone_size: .; cdr3_nt: TGTGCCAGCAGCTACCCGGGCGGGATCGACACTGAAGCTTTCTTT; cdr3_aa: CASSYPGGIDTEAFF
v_call: TRBV6-4; d_call: TRBD1; j_call: TRBJ1-2; clone_size: .; cdr3_nt: TGTGCCATCCTACTGACAGGGGACTATGGCTACACCTTC; cdr3_aa: CAILLTGDYGYTF
v_call: TRBV4-1; d_call: TRBD1; j_call: TRBJ2-5; clone_size: once; cdr3_nt: TGCGCCAGCAGCCAAGGGGGCAGGGGGCCAGAGACCCAGTACTTC; cdr3_aa: CASSQGGRGPETQYF
v_call: TRBV14; d_call: TRBD1; j_call: TRBJ1-2; clone_size: .; cdr3_nt: TGTGCCAGCAGCCGAGGGACAGTCACCTATGGCTACACCTTC; cdr3_aa: CASSRGTVTYGYTF
v_call: TRBV5-1; d_call: TRBD2; j_call: TRBJ2-4; clone_size: .; cdr3_nt: TGCGCCAGCAGCTCGCAGGGAGGGTTGGACATTCAGTACTTC; cdr3_aa: CASSSQGGLDIQYF
v_call: TRBV6-5; d_call: .; j_call: TRBJ2-4; clone_size: .; cdr3_nt: TGTGCCAGCAGTTACTCCCGGGTGGGCAAAAACATTCAGTACTTC; cdr3_aa: CASSYSRVGKNIQYF
v_call: TRBV27; d_call: TRBD2; j_call: TRBJ2-7; clone_size: once; cdr3_nt: TGTGCCAGCAATTCCGGGACTAGCGGGGTCTACGAGCAGTACTTC; cdr3_aa: CASNSGTSGVYEQYF
v_call: TRBV6-6; d_call: .; j_call: TRBJ1-4; clone_size: .; cdr3_nt: TGTGCCAGCAGTTACTCGAGTGCGGAAGAAAAACTGTTTTTT; cdr3_aa: CASSYSSAEEKLFF
v_call: TRBV9; d_call: TRBD2; j_call: TRBJ2-1; clone_size: .; cdr3_nt: TGTGCCAGCAGCGTAGGTAGCGGGAGGGGGTTTAACAATGAGCAGTTCTTC; cdr3_aa: CASSVGSGRGFNNEQFF
v_call: TRBV6-6; d_call: .; j_call: TRBJ1-3; clone_size: .; cdr3_nt: TGTGCCAGCAGTTACGGGGCGGTCTCTGGAAACACCATATATTTT; cdr3_aa: CASSYGAVSGNTIYF